The 25 T cell receptor beta chains below were found in one sample sequenced in a study of CD8 T cells in Susac syndrome. With random hexamers, reverse transcription was performed on about 0.45 to 1 ug of RNA. MiXCR, run by TCRdb on the immunoSEQ multiplex PCR reads, gives a single entry per CDR3 protein. The sample has approximately 160,000 distinct CDR3 sequences; 95% to 96% are singletons. The sequenced sample consisted of CD4+ T cells from PBMCs. The receptors stem from a human donor with Susac syndrome.

CDR3 bases: TGCGCCAGCAGCCTAGCAGACAAAGAGACCCAGTACTTC. Translated: CASSLADKETQYF. The chain is built from TRBV4-1 and TRBJ2-5, with D unclear. V lost 4 bases to trimming and J lost 3 bases, with 9 bases between them. Germline V lookup: CDR1 MGHRA, CDR2 YSYEKL. The CDR3 covers 13 residues.

Only one count was recorded for this clonotype. The rearrangement joins TRBV20-1 to TRBJ2-4; a weak D match, TRBD1 (5 bases). Germline V lookup: CDR1 DFQATT, CDR2 SNEGSKA (reference sequence). V was pared by 3 bases and J by 0 bases, with 12 bases between. The CDR3 sequence is 15 residues long. The CDR3 sequence is CSASPGILAKNIQYF. Written as DNA, the CDR3 is TGCAGTGCTAGCCCAGGGATTTTAGCCAAAAACATTCAGTACTTC.

The chain uses TRBV9 and TRBJ2-7, with 7 bases identical to TRBD1. Germline CDR1 and CDR2: SGDLS and YYNGEE. The CDR3 spans 14 residues. Unmatched junction bases numbered 13, after V lost 10 bases and J lost 3 bases. The CDR3 DNA follows: TGTGCCTCCAGGAGGACAGGTACTCGCTACGAGCAGTACGTC. Translation: CASRRTGTRYEQYV.

The chain is built from TRBV7-9 and TRBJ2-5; TRBD1 or TRBD2 may be the D gene (6 bases each). The CDR3 has 16 residues. Between the trimmed V and J ends, which lost 5 bases and 2 bases, there was a span of 18 bases. Germline CDR1 is SEHNR and CDR2 is FQNEAQ (reference sequence). CDR3: CASSARGGGGQETQYF. For the CDR3, the DNA is TGTGCCAGCAGCGCCAGAGGAGGGGGAGGACAAGAGACCCAGTACTTC.

The V call is TRBV29-1, the J call TRBJ2-4; 7 nucleotides align to TRBD2. With 5 bases clipped from V and 8 bases from J, the junction kept 12 bases outside the gene matches. Germline V gives CDR1 SQVTM, CDR2 ANQGSEA. The CDR3 loop spans 14 amino acids. The CDR3 sequence is CSVRGSGTWYIQYF. DNA for the CDR3: TGCAGCGTTCGGGGAAGCGGGACGTGGTACATTCAGTACTTC.

The J gene is TRBJ2-7, the V gene TRBV15, with D possibly being TRBD1 or TRBD2 (6 bases each). This CDR3 spans 14 amino acids. Germline CDR1 reads LNHNV; CDR2 reads YYDKDF (reference sequence). V shed 0 bases and J shed 8 bases, with 14 bases lying between them. The CDR3 sequence: CATSRDPGAGKQYF. The DNA for the CDR3 is TGTGCCACCAGCAGAGATCCGGGGGCGGGGAAGCAGTACTTC.

This clonotype was recorded only once. The rearrangement links TRBV29-1 to TRBJ1-3, with no clear D. Trimming took 8 bases from V and 2 from J, leaving 13 bases between them. CDR1 is SQVTM, CDR2 ANQGSEA, per germline. The CDR3 has 13 amino acids. Written as DNA, the CDR3 is TGCAGCCAGACTGACCGGACTGGAAACACCATATATTTT. Amino acid sequence: CSQTDRTGNTIYF.

This clonotype has just one count. The V gene is TRBV7-9, the J gene TRBJ1-1; D remains unclear. The CDR3 spans 13 residues. Between the trimmed V and J ends, which lost 4 bases and 1 base, there was a span of 7 bases. Looked up from germline, CDR1 is SEHNR and CDR2 is FQNEAQ (reference sequence). CDR3 residues: CASSSEKNTEAFF. Here the CDR3 DNA reads TGTGCCAGCAGCTCCGAGAAGAACACTGAAGCTTTCTTT.

CDR3: CASSPQGSSMNTEAFF. The CDR3 DNA is TGTGCCAGCTCACCACAGGGGTCTTCGATGAACACTGAAGCTTTCTTT. The rearrangement joins TRBV18 to TRBJ1-1; D is perhaps TRBD1 (5 bases). The CDR3 is 16 residues long. The V gene's germline CDR1 is KGHSH and CDR2 LQKENI. V was shortened by 1 base and J by 0 bases, with 12 bases between the two germline ends.

The genes are TRBV4-3 and TRBJ2-5; 7 bases align to TRBD1. CDR1 is LGHNA and CDR2 is YSLEER in the germline V gene. This CDR3 region has 14 residues. V gave up 1 base and J gave up 2 bases; unmatched junction bases: 1. CDR3 nucleotides: TGCGCCAGCAGCCAAGGGACAGGACAAGAGACCCAGTACTTC. It yields the protein CASSQGTGQETQYF.

This sequence joins TRBV20-1 and TRBJ2-3, with 10 bases fitting TRBD2. The germline CDR1 and CDR2 sequences are DFQATT and SNEGSKA (reference sequence). V shed 4 bases and J 4 bases; nucleotides not matched to a gene: 8. This CDR3 is 15 amino acids long. DNA for the CDR3: TGCAGTGCTATCGAAACTAGCGGGATGGCAGATACGCAGTATTTT. Protein product: CSAIETSGMADTQYF.

The chain combines TRBV12-3 or TRBV12-4 with TRBJ2-4; D is possibly TRBD2 (5 bases). CDR3 length: 14 residues. The V end lost 1 base, the J end lost 7 bases, and 11 bases lay between the germline ends. The CDR3 region has the DNA TGTGCCAGCAGTTTAGGGGGTCGGGGTAACATTCAGTACTTC. This encodes CASSLGGRGNIQYF.

The gene calls are TRBV7-9 and TRBJ2-7; 8 bases map to TRBD1. In germline, CDR1 is SEHNR, CDR2 FQNEAQ (reference sequence). The CDR3 is 15 residues long. Germline trimming cut 5 bases from V and 2 bases from J; bases unmatched to any gene: 8. CDR3 sequence: CASSDDRGPPYEQYF. CDR3 nucleotides: TGTGCCAGCAGCGACGACAGGGGCCCTCCCTACGAGCAGTACTTC.

This chain connects TRBV7-9 to TRBJ1-3; the D gene is possibly TRBD1 (5 bases). V gave up 6 bases and J gave up 8 bases, with 17 bases separating them. CDR3 length equals 14 residues. The germline V gene encodes CDR1 SEHNR and CDR2 FQNEAQ (reference sequence). The CDR3 coding sequence is TGTGCCAGCAGTTCGGGACTCCTGGAAGACACCATATATTTT. Its translation: CASSSGLLEDTIYF. Based on the CDR3 plus reference TRBV7-9 and TRBJ1-3, the full variable domain is DTGVSQNPRHKITKRGQNVTFRCDPISEHNRLYWYRQTLGQGPEFLTYFQNEAQLEKSRLLSDRFSAERPKGSFSTLEIQRTEQGDSAMYLCASSSGLLEDTIYFGEGSWLTVV.

This clonotype is a singleton in its sample. The V and J genes are TRBV12-3 or TRBV12-4 and TRBJ2-1, with TRBD2 matching 9 bases. J gave up 8 bases and V 6 bases, and 8 bases lay outside the gene matches. CDR3 length: 14 residues. This CDR3 reads CASSSGTSFYEQFF. The CDR3 DNA reads TGTGCCAGCAGCTCCGGGACTAGCTTCTATGAGCAGTTCTTC.

The chain links TRBV28 to TRBJ2-4, with 7 bases aligning to TRBD2. Germline V gene data show CDR1 as MDHEN and CDR2 as SYDVKM. This CDR3 is built from 12 residues. After removal of 4 bases from V and 14 bases from J, the junction contained 8 bases not matched to a gene. CDR3 nucleotides: TGTGCCAGCAGTTCAGCCGGACTAGATAAGTACTTC. This gives the protein CASSSAGLDKYF.

The chain couples TRBV5-6 to TRBJ2-1; D possibly corresponds to TRBD2 (5 bases). V lost 2 bases and J lost 0, with 12 bases in between. This CDR3 region has 16 residues. CDR1 and CDR2 (germline): SGHDT, YYEEEE. The CDR3 coding sequence is TGTGCCAGCAGCTTTGAAGACTACAGCTCCTACAATGAGCAGTTCTTC. The encoded protein is CASSFEDYSSYNEQFF.

V gene TRBV2 combines with J gene TRBJ2-5; tentative D call: TRBD1 (6 bases). Germline V gene sequence: CDR1 SNHLY, CDR2 FYNNEI. V was cut by 6 bases and J by 0 bases, with 11 bases left in between. The CDR3 is 14 amino acids. CDR3 sequence: CASRLGQYQETQYF. As DNA, the CDR3 is TGTGCCAGCAGGCTTGGACAGTACCAAGAGACCCAGTACTTC.

This clonotype occurred once. The rearrangement uses TRBV30 and TRBJ2-4; maybe TRBD1 (6 bases). Per germline, CDR1 GTSNPN and CDR2 SVGIG (reference sequence). The CDR3 totals 13 residues. The ends were cut back, 2 bases at V and 8 bases at J, with 13 bases in the middle. The CDR3 DNA reads as TGTGCCTGGAGTCTCAAAGGGGGTGACATTCAGTACTTC. Translation gives CAWSLKGGDIQYF.

The V and J genes are TRBV9 and TRBJ1-5; D gene unclear. Trimming pared 4 bases from V and 2 bases from J, leaving 13 bases between. The CDR3 is made up of 15 amino acids. Germline V gives CDR1 SGDLS, CDR2 YYNGEE. The chain's CDR3 is CASSPTGSGNQPQHF. CDR3 bases: TGTGCCAGCAGCCCGACGGGATCAGGCAATCAGCCCCAGCATTTT.

Concerning this clonotype itself: The junction differs from germline at one of its ends, possibly a read error. The V call is TRBV7-7, the J call TRBJ2-2; possibly TRBD1 or TRBD2 for D (5 bases each). Germline CDR1 SSHAT, CDR2 FNYEAQ (reference sequence). The CDR3 covers 13 residues. The CDR3, as DNA: TGTGCTAGCAGCTTATCTCGGGGCCGGGAGCTGTTTTTT. Translation gives CASSLSRGRELFF.

A single count supports this clonotype. The chain has TRBV14 and TRBJ2-1, with unresolved D. In germline, CDR1 is SGHDN, CDR2 FVKESK. The CDR3 covers 14 residues. Trimming took 0 bases from V and 9 from J, leaving 12 bases between them. The DNA for the CDR3 is TGTGCCAGCAGCCAAGAATCCTGGGCAAGTGAGCAGTTCTTC. Its translation: CASSQESWASEQFF.

The chain employs TRBV20-1 and TRBJ2-5; maybe TRBD1 (5 bases). The germline V gene encodes CDR1 DFQATT and CDR2 SNEGSKA (reference sequence). There are 15 residues in the CDR3. Trimming took off 0 bases at V and 3 bases at J, with 14 bases between the two ends. The CDR3 spells CSARDRLGAKETQYF. DNA for the CDR3: TGCAGTGCTAGAGATCGGTTAGGGGCGAAAGAGACCCAGTACTTC.

This rearrangement joins TRBV28 to TRBJ2-7; D gene ambiguous. Germline V CDR1 and CDR2: MDHEN, SYDVKM. Trimming took 5 bases from V and 2 from J, leaving 10 bases between them. The CDR3 extends over 13 amino acids. CDR3 DNA sequence: TGTGCCAGCAGTGCCCCCGGAACCTACGAGCAGTACGTC. Its protein is CASSAPGTYEQYV.

The chain uses TRBV29-1 and TRBJ2-7; D is unresolved. The CDR3 is made up of 11 amino acids. Germline V gives CDR1 SQVTM, CDR2 ANQGSEA. V shed 4 bases and J shed 0 bases, with 4 bases lying between them. CDR3 coding DNA: TGCAGCGTTGTCGACTCCTACGAGCAGTACTTC. It encodes CSVVDSYEQYF.